The 30 T cell receptor beta chains below all came from one sample that was sequenced in a study of T cell responses to AZD1222 COVID-19 vaccine. TCRdb keeps only in-frame clones here, not all; method: immunoSEQ multiplex PCR. This sample has around 110,000 clones, with around 92% found just once. Here the sequenced sample was peripheral blood, taken on day 0 of AZD1222 vaccination. These receptors originate from an adult in good health.

The chain has TRBV7-9 and TRBJ1-5, with 8 positions matching TRBD1. The CDR3 runs to 16 residues. The germline V gene has CDR1 SEHNR and CDR2 FQNEAQ (reference sequence). V lost 3 bases, J lost 0 bases, and 4 bases stayed unmatched. As DNA, the CDR3 is TGTGCCAGCAGCTTGGGACAGGACATTAGCAATCAGCCCCAGCATTTT. Amino acid sequence: CASSLGQDISNQPQHF.

The V call is TRBV6-1, the J call TRBJ1-3; D gene ambiguous. The germline gives CDR1 MNHNS, CDR2 SASEGT. This CDR3 region has 16 residues. Trimming shortened V by 4 bases and J by 0 bases, and 13 bases separated the two germline ends. The CDR3 DNA reads as TGTGCCAGCAGTGCAAGGACCGATAGCTCTGGAAACACCATATATTTT. Translated: CASSARTDSSGNTIYF.

This chain links TRBV19 with TRBJ1-5, with no clear D. CDR1 and CDR2 (germline): LNHDA, SQIVND (reference sequence). Trimming took off 7 bases at V and 2 bases at J, with 15 bases between the two ends. The CDR3 runs 15 residues. The CDR3 here is CASNGGSQRNQPQHF. CDR3 DNA sequence: TGTGCCAGTAACGGAGGGAGTCAGCGCAATCAGCCCCAGCATTTT.

The chain uses TRBV5-1 and TRBJ2-3; 7 bases fit TRBD1. Germline CDR1 SGHRS, CDR2 YFSETQ. The CDR3 sequence is 12 residues long. The V gene end was trimmed by 4 bases and the J gene end by 9 bases; junction bases not matched to a gene: 5. The CDR3 loop reads CASSLLQGTQYF. CDR3 DNA: TGCGCCAGCAGCCTCCTACAGGGGACGCAGTATTTT. The variable domain in full, completed from reference TRBV5-1 and TRBJ2-3, reads KAGVTQTPRYLIKTRGQQVTLSCSPISGHRSVSWYQQTPGQGLQFLFEYFSETQRNKGNFPGRFSGRQFSNSRSEMNVSTLELGDSALYLCASSLLQGTQYFGPGTRLTVL.

The chain is built from TRBV15 and TRBJ2-7, with TRBD2 matching 14 bases. Looked up from germline, CDR1 is LNHNV and CDR2 is YYDKDF (reference sequence). J lost 5 bases, V lost 3 bases, and 6 bases had no gene match. CDR3 length equals 16 residues. The CDR3 region is CATSRRTSGRIDEQYF. For the CDR3, the DNA is TGTGCCACCAGCAGGAGGACTAGCGGGAGGATCGACGAGCAGTACTTC.

V usage is TRBV7-3 and J usage is TRBJ2-3, with D perhaps TRBD1 (6 bases). Germline-derived CDR1 and CDR2 are SGHTA and FQGTGA. Trimming removed 5 bases from V and 2 bases from J, with 14 bases in between. This CDR3 is built from 15 residues. The CDR3 DNA reads TGTGCCAGCAGCCCAACAGGGATAGTCACAGATACGCAGTATTTT. Amino acids: CASSPTGIVTDTQYF.

The gene calls are TRBV10-2 and TRBJ2-5; TRBD1 agrees at 7 bases. Germline CDR1 WSHSY, CDR2 SAAADI. The V gene end was trimmed by 5 bases and the J gene end by 4 bases; junction bases not matched to a gene: 4. This CDR3 spans 13 amino acids. Here the CDR3 DNA reads TGCGCCAGCAGTAGACAGGGCACAGAGACCCAGTACTTC. Protein product: CASSRQGTETQYF.

This clone was seen just once. The gene calls are TRBV11-2 and TRBJ2-1; 15 bases are a match to TRBD2. This CDR3 contains 16 residues. V trimming: 5 bases; J trimming: 7 bases; junction bases outside the gene matches: 6. The V gene's germline CDR1 is SGHAT and CDR2 FQNNGV. The CDR3 region is CASSRGTSGRLNEQFF. The CDR3 DNA reads as TGTGCCAGCAGCCGTGGGACTAGCGGGAGGTTGAATGAGCAGTTCTTC.

This clone appeared a single time. This chain joins TRBV15 and TRBJ2-5; D is undetermined. V was shortened by 1 base and J by 0 bases, with 12 bases between the two germline ends. The germline gives CDR1 LNHNV, CDR2 YYDKDF (reference sequence). CDR3 length equals 16 residues. This chain's CDR3 is CATSRADGMYQETQYF. The CDR3 nucleotides read TGTGCCACCAGCAGAGCGGACGGCATGTACCAAGAGACCCAGTACTTC.

The chain has TRBV5-1 and TRBJ2-7; 13 bases map to TRBD2. Per germline, CDR1 SGHRS and CDR2 YFSETQ. The V and J ends lost 4 bases and 8 bases, in that order; junction bases with no gene match: 6. The CDR3 consists of 14 residues. Here the CDR3 reads CASSPETSGGKQYF. The CDR3 nucleotides read TGCGCCAGCAGCCCGGAGACTAGCGGGGGGAAGCAGTACTTC.

This chain links TRBV28 with TRBJ2-5; TRBD1 matches at 7 bases. The CDR3 consists of 14 residues. V gave up 7 bases and J gave up 7 bases; unmatched junction bases: 12. CDR1 is MDHEN and CDR2 is SYDVKM in the germline V gene. CDR3 nucleotides: TGTGCCAGCACCCTATCAGGGGGTGGGCGGACCCAGTACTTC. This codes for CASTLSGGGRTQYF.

V gene TRBV11-2 combines with J gene TRBJ2-7; D is ambiguous. Germline V gene sequence: CDR1 SGHAT, CDR2 FQNNGV. The CDR3 is 14 amino acids. With 0 bases removed from V and 1 base from J, the gap between germline ends came to 7 bases. The CDR3 nucleotides are TGTGCCAGCAGCTTAGAAGGTGTTTCCTACGAGCAGTACTTC. It encodes CASSLEGVSYEQYF.

The chain has TRBV19 and TRBJ2-5; 7 bases are a match to TRBD1. The germline V gene encodes CDR1 LNHDA and CDR2 SQIVND (reference sequence). With 3 bases clipped from V and 4 bases from J, the junction kept 2 bases outside the gene matches. CDR3 length equals 13 residues. CDR3 amino acids: CASSIGDRETQYF. In nucleotides, the CDR3 is TGTGCCAGTAGTATTGGGGACAGAGAGACCCAGTACTTC.

This clone was seen just once. The rearrangement joins TRBV5-1 to TRBJ1-5; TRBD1 is a possible D gene (5 bases). The CDR3 has 13 amino acids. Germline-derived CDR1 and CDR2 are SGHRS and YFSETQ. V was shortened by 1 base and J by 4 bases, with 6 bases between the two germline ends. In DNA form, the CDR3 reads TGCGCCAGCAGCTTGACAGGTAATCAGCCCCAGCATTTT. Amino acid sequence: CASSLTGNQPQHF.

The CDR3, as DNA: TGTGCCACCAGACCGGGACTAGCGGCAGATACGCAGTATTTT. It specifies CATRPGLAADTQYF. The chain has TRBV15 and TRBJ2-3, with 11 bases identical to TRBD2. Unmatched junction bases numbered 3, after V lost 6 bases and J lost 4 bases. Per germline, CDR1 LNHNV and CDR2 YYDKDF (reference sequence). CDR3 length: 14 residues.

This clone has only one observation. The V gene is TRBV6-5, the J gene TRBJ2-2, with D perhaps assigned TRBD1 or TRBD2 (5 bases each). The CDR3 is 14 residues long. V lost 0 bases, J lost 6 bases, and 8 bases lay in between. Germline V gives CDR1 MNHEY, CDR2 SVGAGI. CDR3 in amino acids: CASSYSVGAGELFF. The CDR3 coding sequence is TGTGCCAGCAGTTACTCGGTGGGGGCCGGGGAGCTGTTTTTT.

The chain recombines TRBV6-5 with TRBJ1-2, with 7 bases fitting TRBD1. There are 14 residues in the CDR3. Germline CDR1 and CDR2: MNHEY and SVGAGI. V shed 7 bases, J shed 1 base, and the junction held 6 bases outside the gene matches. The CDR3 sequence is CASTGTADNYGYTF. CDR3 coding DNA: TGTGCCAGCACCGGGACAGCTGATAACTATGGCTACACCTTC.

The chain recombines TRBV7-2 with TRBJ1-3, with D possibly being TRBD1 (5 bases). Germline V gene lookup returns CDR1 SGHTA and CDR2 FQGNSA. V gave up 5 bases and J gave up 0 bases, with 17 bases separating them. The CDR3 extends over 17 amino acids. CDR3 protein: CASSLPGGVDSGNTIYF. In nucleotides, the CDR3 is TGTGCCAGCAGCCTGCCCGGGGGGGTGGACTCTGGAAACACCATATATTTT. The variable domain in full, completed from reference TRBV7-2 and TRBJ1-3, reads GAGVSQSPSNKVTEKGKDVELRCDPISGHTALYWYRQSLGQGLEFLIYFQGNSAPDKSGLPSDRFSAERTGGSVSTLTIQRTQQEDSAVYLCASSLPGGVDSGNTIYFGEGSWLTVV.

The chain has TRBV14 and TRBJ2-4; D unclear. The CDR3 has 18 residues. CDR1 SGHDN and CDR2 FVKESK come from the germline V gene. Trimming shortened V by 1 base and J by 3 bases, and 19 bases separated the two germline ends. CDR3 DNA sequence: TGTGCCAGCAGCCAAGTAAAGGGCGTTGGGGTCCGCAAAAACATTCAGTACTTC. Its translation is CASSQVKGVGVRKNIQYF.

V is TRBV6-2 or TRBV6-3 and J is TRBJ2-2; D not resolved. Between the trimmed V and J ends, which lost 2 bases and 0 bases, there was a span of 7 bases. Per the germline V gene, CDR1 is MNHEY and CDR2 is SVGEGT. CDR3 length: 15 amino acids. Here the CDR3 reads CASSYAGANTGELFF. For the CDR3, the DNA is TGTGCCAGCAGTTACGCAGGTGCGAACACCGGGGAGCTGTTTTTT.

The chain couples TRBV28 to TRBJ1-2; D unresolved. The CDR3 spans 12 residues. V lost 4 bases and J 1 base, leaving 4 bases between the germline ends. Germline-derived CDR1 and CDR2 are MDHEN and SYDVKM. The CDR3 reads CASSWGNYGYTF. The CDR3 DNA reads as TGTGCCAGCAGTTGGGGTAACTATGGCTACACCTTC.

This chain joins TRBV6-5 and TRBJ1-1; a possible D gene is TRBD1 (6 bases). From germline, CDR1 is MNHEY and CDR2 SVGAGI. The CDR3 loop spans 13 amino acids. With 7 bases removed from V and 0 bases from J, the gap between germline ends came to 9 bases. The CDR3 bases are TGTGCCAGCACCTCAGGGGTGAACACTGAAGCTTTCTTT. The encoded protein is CASTSGVNTEAFF.

This clone was counted a single time. The CDR3 bases are TGTGCCAGCAAACTAGCGGGAGTCATATACGAGCAGTACTTC. It encodes CASKLAGVIYEQYF. V and J are TRBV28 and TRBJ2-7; 11 nucleotides match TRBD2. The V gene end was trimmed by 7 bases and the J gene end by 4 bases; junction bases not matched to a gene: 6. This CDR3 is 14 amino acids long. Germline lookup yields CDR1 MDHEN and CDR2 SYDVKM.

V gene TRBV24-1 combines with J gene TRBJ1-2; no clear D. Germline V CDR1 and CDR2: KGHDR, SFDVKD. This CDR3 has 15 residues. Trimming removed 5 bases from V and 4 bases from J, with 16 bases in between. The chain's CDR3 is CATSASTSGTYGYTF. The CDR3 nucleotides read TGTGCCACCAGTGCTTCCACTTCAGGTACCTATGGCTACACCTTC.

The chain is built from TRBV28 and TRBJ2-7; tentative D call: TRBD2 (5 bases). V lost 5 bases and J 0 bases, leaving 11 bases between the germline ends. This CDR3 comprises 14 residues. The germline V gene encodes CDR1 MDHEN and CDR2 SYDVKM. Here the CDR3 DNA reads TGTGCCAGCAGTACCCCGGGAACCTCCTACGAGCAGTACTTC. It is translated as CASSTPGTSYEQYF.

The chain carries TRBV28 and TRBJ1-6; the D gene is possibly TRBD1 (6 bases). The ends were cut back, 7 bases at V and 4 bases at J, with 17 bases in the middle. Per the germline V gene, CDR1 is MDHEN and CDR2 is SYDVKM. There are 16 residues in the CDR3. The CDR3 DNA is TGTGCCAGCACCCTTGGCAGGGGAGAGTATAATTCACCCCTCCACTTT. Encoded protein: CASTLGRGEYNSPLHF.

This clone was recorded only once. The rearrangement uses TRBV27 and TRBJ2-1; D call uncertain. The CDR3 loop spans 18 amino acids. CDR1 and CDR2 from the germline V gene are MNHEY and SMNVEV (reference sequence). Trimming shortened V by 3 bases and J by 6 bases, and 24 bases separated the two germline ends. DNA for the CDR3: TGTGCCAGCAGTTTCTCCCCCCCCGACTTGAGAGCACCCAATGAGCAGTTCTTC. This encodes CASSFSPPDLRAPNEQFF.

The V gene is TRBV18, the J gene TRBJ2-3; D unresolved. Germline lookup yields CDR1 KGHSH and CDR2 LQKENI. The CDR3 runs to 16 residues. V was shortened by 0 bases and J by 4 bases, with 14 bases between the two germline ends. CDR3 amino acids: CASSPPSSIGPDTQYF. CDR3 nucleotides: TGTGCCAGCTCACCACCGTCATCTATAGGCCCAGATACGCAGTATTTT.

On this clone itself: One end of the junction varies from germline; a read error may be responsible. This chain joins TRBV7-2 and TRBJ2-5; 11 bases match TRBD2. There are 15 residues in the CDR3. Germline values: CDR1 SGHTA, CDR2 FQGNSA. CDR3 nucleotide sequence: TGTGCCAGCAGCTTTGTAGCGGGAGGGCAAGGGACCCAGTACTTC. Translating it yields CASSFVAGGQGTQYF.

The V gene is TRBV6-2 or TRBV6-3, the J gene TRBJ2-7, with a possible D match to TRBD1 (6 bases). Trimming pared 2 bases from V and 3 bases from J, leaving 14 bases between. This CDR3 comprises 15 residues. The germline CDR1 and CDR2 sequences are MNHEY and SVGEGT. CDR3 nucleotide sequence: TGTGCCAGCAGTTACGAGGCAGGGGCCCTCTACGAGCAGTACTTC. Protein sequence: CASSYEAGALYEQYF.